This is a list of T cell receptor beta chains from one sample in a study of Ad26.COV2.S vaccination and SARS-CoV-2 variants. Clones were read by immunoSEQ multiplex PCR, and TCRdb kept only the in-frame ones, dropping some. The top ten hold 6.4% of the sample, which has about 350,000 clones, around 89% seen once. The specimen was peripheral blood, collected in a trial of Ad26.COV2.S vaccine versus placebo. These receptors were collected from a person between 18 and 59 years old who received the Ad26.COV2.S COVID-19 vaccine or a placebo. Both conserved end residues are trimmed from each CDR3. Each record gives: J gene, V gene, CDR3 protein.

j_gene: TRBJ2-4
v_gene: TRBV20-1
CDR3aa: SASGPGENIQY

j_gene: TRBJ1-1
v_gene: TRBV28
CDR3aa: ASRAGLAEAF

j_gene: TRBJ1-1
v_gene: TRBV4-3
CDR3aa: ASSQDLGGKYTEAF

j_gene: TRBJ1-1
v_gene: TRBV3-1/TRBV3-2
CDR3aa: ASSQVGADAF

j_gene: TRBJ2-2
v_gene: TRBV10-2
CDR3aa: ASTDPTGELF

j_gene: TRBJ1-5
v_gene: TRBV7-6
CDR3aa: ASSLARGDSNQPQH

j_gene: TRBJ2-1
v_gene: TRBV7-3
CDR3aa: ASSLGTSGGLVDEQF

j_gene: TRBJ1-1
v_gene: TRBV19
CDR3aa: ASSPWTGWTEAF

j_gene: TRBJ2-1
v_gene: TRBV4-2
CDR3aa: ASSQEKVWGLYEPQF

j_gene: TRBJ1-2
v_gene: TRBV27
CDR3aa: ASSFREGGNYGYT

j_gene: TRBJ2-1
v_gene: TRBV28
CDR3aa: ASSPPDPIRDDEQF

j_gene: TRBJ2-7
v_gene: TRBV5-6
CDR3aa: ASRNALALSSYEQY

j_gene: TRBJ2-1
v_gene: TRBV5-4
CDR3aa: ASSFEGGNEQF

j_gene: TRBJ2-7
v_gene: TRBV13
CDR3aa: ASSPNIFSYEQY

j_gene: TRBJ2-5
v_gene: TRBV9
CDR3aa: ASSVQPGQETQY

j_gene: TRBJ1-2
v_gene: TRBV3-1/TRBV3-2
CDR3aa: ASSQEVGAGGYGYT

j_gene: TRBJ1-2
v_gene: TRBV7-8
CDR3aa: ASSLVTSGGYGYT

j_gene: TRBJ2-7
v_gene: TRBV27
CDR3aa: ASSPGLAGGPGDEQY

j_gene: TRBJ2-2
v_gene: TRBV6-5
CDR3aa: ASGSNTGELF

j_gene: TRBJ1-4
v_gene: TRBV6-2/TRBV6-3
CDR3aa: ASSYRWQGEKLF

j_gene: TRBJ1-2
v_gene: TRBV27
CDR3aa: ASSFYPRTVYGYT